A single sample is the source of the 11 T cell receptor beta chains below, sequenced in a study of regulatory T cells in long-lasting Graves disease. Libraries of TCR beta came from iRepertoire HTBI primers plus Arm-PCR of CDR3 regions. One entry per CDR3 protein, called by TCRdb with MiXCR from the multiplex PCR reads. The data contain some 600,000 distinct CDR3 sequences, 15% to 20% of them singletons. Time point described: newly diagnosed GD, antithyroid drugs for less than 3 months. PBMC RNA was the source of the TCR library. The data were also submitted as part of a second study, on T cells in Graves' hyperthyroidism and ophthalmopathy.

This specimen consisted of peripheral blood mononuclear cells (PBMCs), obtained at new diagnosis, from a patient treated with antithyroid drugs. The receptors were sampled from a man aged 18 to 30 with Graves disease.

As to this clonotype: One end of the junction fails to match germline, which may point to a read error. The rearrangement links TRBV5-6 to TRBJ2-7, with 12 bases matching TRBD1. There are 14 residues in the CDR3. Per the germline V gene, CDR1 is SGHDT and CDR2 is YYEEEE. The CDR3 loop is CASSFTGQGAEQYF. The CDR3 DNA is TGCGCCAGCAGCTTCACGGGACAGGGGGCCGAGCAGTACTTC.

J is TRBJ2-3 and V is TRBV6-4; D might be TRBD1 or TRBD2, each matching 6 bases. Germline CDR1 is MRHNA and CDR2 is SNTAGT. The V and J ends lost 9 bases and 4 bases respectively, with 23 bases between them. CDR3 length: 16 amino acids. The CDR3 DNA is TGTGCCAGAGGGGGAGGAGAAGCCCCCCTTTCAGATACGCAGTATTTT. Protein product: CARGGGEAPLSDTQYF.

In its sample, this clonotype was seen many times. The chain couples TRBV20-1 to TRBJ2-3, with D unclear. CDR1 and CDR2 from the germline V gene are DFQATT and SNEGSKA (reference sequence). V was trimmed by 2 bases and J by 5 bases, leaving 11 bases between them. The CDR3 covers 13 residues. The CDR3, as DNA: TGCAGTGCTAGACCGTCTGTTGAAGATACGCAGTATTTT. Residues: CSARPSVEDTQYF.

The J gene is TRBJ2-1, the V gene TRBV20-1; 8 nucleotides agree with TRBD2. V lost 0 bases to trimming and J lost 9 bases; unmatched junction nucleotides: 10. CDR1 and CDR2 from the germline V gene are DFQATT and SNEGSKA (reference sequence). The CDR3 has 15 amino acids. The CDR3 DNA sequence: TGCAGTGCTAGAGATGGGGGACTAGGCCGTGCTGAGCAGTTCTTC. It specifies CSARDGGLGRAEQFF.

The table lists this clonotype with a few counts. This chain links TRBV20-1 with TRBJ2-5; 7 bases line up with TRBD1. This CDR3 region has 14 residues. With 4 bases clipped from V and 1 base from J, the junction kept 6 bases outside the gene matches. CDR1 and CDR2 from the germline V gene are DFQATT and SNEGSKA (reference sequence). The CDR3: CSANRRQGQETQYF. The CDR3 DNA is TGCAGTGCTAATCGCAGACAGGGCCAAGAGACCCAGTACTTC.

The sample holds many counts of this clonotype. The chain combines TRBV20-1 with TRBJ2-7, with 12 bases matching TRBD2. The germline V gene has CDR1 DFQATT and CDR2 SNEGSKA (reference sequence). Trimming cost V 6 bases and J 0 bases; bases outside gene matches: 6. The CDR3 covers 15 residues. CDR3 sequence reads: CSAKRTSGDSYEQYF. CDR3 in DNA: TGCAGTGCAAAAAGGACTAGCGGGGACTCCTACGAGCAGTACTTC.

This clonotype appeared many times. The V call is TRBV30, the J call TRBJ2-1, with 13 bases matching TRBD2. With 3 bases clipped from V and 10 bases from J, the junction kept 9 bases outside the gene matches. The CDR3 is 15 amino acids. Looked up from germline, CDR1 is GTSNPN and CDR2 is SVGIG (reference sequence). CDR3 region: CAWSLGLAGVREQFF. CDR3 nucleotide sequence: TGTGCCTGGAGCCTCGGACTAGCGGGAGTGCGAGAGCAGTTCTTC.

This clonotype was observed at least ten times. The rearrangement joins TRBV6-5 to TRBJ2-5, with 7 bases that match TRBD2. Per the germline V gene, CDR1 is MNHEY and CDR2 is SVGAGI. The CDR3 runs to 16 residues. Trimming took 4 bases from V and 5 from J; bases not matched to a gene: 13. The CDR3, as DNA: TGTGCCAGCAGTTCCTCGCGAGCGGGGTTCGCGGAGACCCAGTACTTC. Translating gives CASSSSRAGFAETQYF.

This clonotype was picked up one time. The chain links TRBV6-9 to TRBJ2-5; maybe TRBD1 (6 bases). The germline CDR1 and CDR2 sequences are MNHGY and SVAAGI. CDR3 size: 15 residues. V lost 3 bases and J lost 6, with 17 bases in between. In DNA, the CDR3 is TGTGCCAGCAGTTACCCAAGATCAGGGGATCAGACCCAGTACTTC. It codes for CASSYPRSGDQTQYF.

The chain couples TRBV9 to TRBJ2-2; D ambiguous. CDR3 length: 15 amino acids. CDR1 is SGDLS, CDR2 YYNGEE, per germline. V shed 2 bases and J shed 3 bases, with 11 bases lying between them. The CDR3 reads CASSVQEGYTGELFF. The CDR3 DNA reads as TGTGCCAGCAGCGTCCAGGAAGGGTACACCGGGGAGCTGTTTTTT. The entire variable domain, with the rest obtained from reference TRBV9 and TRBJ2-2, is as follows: DSGVTQTPKHLITATGQRVTLRCSPRSGDLSVYWYQQSLDQGLQFLIQYYNGEERAKGNILERFSAQQFPDLHSELNLSSLELGDSALYFCASSVQEGYTGELFFGEGSRLTVL.

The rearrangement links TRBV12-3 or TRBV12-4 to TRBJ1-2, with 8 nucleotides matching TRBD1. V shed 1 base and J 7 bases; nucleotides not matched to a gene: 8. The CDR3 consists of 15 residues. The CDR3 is CASSLGSGQAAGYTF. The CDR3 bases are TGTGCCAGCAGTTTAGGTTCGGGACAGGCGGCTGGCTACACCTTC.